This T cell receptor beta chain was profiled in a study of blood T cells in healthy people across ages. Turning to this clonotype: No antigen is known for it. A much larger clone lies one base from this, so it may be a read error.

About 9.6 milliliters of peripheral blood were drawn from each donor into EDTA-treated tubes. Study findings and constraints: Per million T cells, TCR beta diversity dropped about linearly as age rose. It was held that the diversity estimates obtained from one million T cells were underestimates.

A J-beta primer mix and a sample-barcoded 5' primer were used in a second PCR of about 7 to 11 cycles. A tag from a template-switch adaptor with 12 random nucleotides marked each cDNA molecule. MiXCR, run by TCRdb on the 5' RACE reads, gives a single entry per CDR3 protein. This sample carries hundreds of thousands of distinct CDR3 sequences, 29% of them seen once, and the ten largest clones take 17%. The CDR3 extends over 14 amino acids. Germline V lookup: CDR1 LGHNA, CDR2 YNFKEQ. Trimming stripped 1 base from V and 10 bases from J, with 17 bases between. Material: blood. The TCR originated in a woman of 80 years or more in good health. This sequence joins TRBV4-2 and TRBJ2-7; weak D call: TRBD1 (6 bases). CDR3 sequence (DNA): TGTGCCAGCAGCCAAGTCCCCCAAGGGGGAACCCAGTACTTC. Translation gives CASSQVPQGGTQYF.